This is a list of T cell receptor beta chains from one sample in a study of OX40 agonist ivuxolimab in advanced cancers. Produced via immunoSEQ multiplex PCR; TCRdb's table is partial and in-frame only. The table has approximately 54,000 clones, approximately 90% seen once. The specimen comprised CD4+ or CD8+ T cells sorted from blood, sampled in a trial of the OX40 agonist ivuxolimab. All receptors derive from an adult with an advanced solid tumor such as melanoma, head and neck, liver or kidney cancer. CDR3s include the opening cysteine and the closing phenylalanine or tryptophan. A D gene is named only where the DNA matches it firmly. Not every row has a clone size; where given, it reads once, few, many or a size class.

J	D	size	V	CDR3	DNA
TRBJ2-7	NA	NA	TRBV11-2	CASSSLGGLYYEQYF	TGTGCCAGCAGCTCCTTGGGGGGACTTTACTACGAGCAGTACTTC
TRBJ1-2	TRBD1	NA	TRBV19	CASSIQWDRANYGYTF	TGTGCCAGTAGTATACAGTGGGACAGGGCTAACTATGGCTACACCTTC
TRBJ1-2	NA	NA	TRBV4-3	CASSQDRGNYGYTF	TGCGCCAGCAGCCAAGATAGAGGGAACTATGGCTACACCTTC
TRBJ2-5	NA	NA	TRBV28	CASSPIPGTLGQETQYF	TGTGCCAGCAGTCCCATCCCCGGCACTTTGGGCCAAGAGACCCAGTACTTC
TRBJ1-5	NA	NA	TRBV5-1	CASSFLGGNQPQHF	TGCGCCAGCAGCTTTTTGGGAGGCAATCAGCCCCAGCATTTT
TRBJ2-3	NA	once	TRBV9	CASSVVGGSTDTQYF	TGTGCCAGCAGCGTAGTTGGGGGAAGCACAGATACGCAGTATTTT
TRBJ1-1	NA	NA	TRBV18	CASSPGQIEAFF	TGTGCCAGCTCACCAGGACAGATTGAAGCTTTCTTT
TRBJ1-1	TRBD1	NA	TRBV28	CASSLSTGGANTEAFF	TGTGCCAGCAGTTTATCCACAGGGGGCGCGAACACTGAAGCTTTCTTT
TRBJ2-7	TRBD1	NA	TRBV27	CASSPMGQGFYEQYF	TGTGCCAGCAGTCCGATGGGACAGGGATTCTACGAGCAGTACTTC
TRBJ1-3	NA	NA	TRBV4-2	CASSQGGSYPGNTIYF	TGTGCCAGCAGCCAAGGGGGAAGTTATCCTGGAAACACCATATATTTT
TRBJ2-2	NA	NA	TRBV2	CASSEGYTGELFF	TGTGCCAGCAGTGAAGGGTACACCGGGGAGCTGTTTTTT
TRBJ1-1	TRBD1	NA	TRBV4-1	CASSHPGGDEAFF	TGCGCCAGCAGCCACCCAGGGGGGGACGAAGCTTTCTTT
TRBJ2-7	NA	NA	TRBV4-1	CASSQVSTATYEQYF	TGCGCCAGCAGCCAAGTCAGTACAGCTACCTACGAGCAGTACTTC
TRBJ2-3	NA	NA	TRBV15	CATSRDPGTDTQYF	TGTGCCACCAGCAGAGATCCAGGGACAGATACGCAGTATTTT
TRBJ1-1	NA	few	TRBV9	CASSPEGVRLNTEAFF	TGTGCCAGCAGCCCCGAGGGGGTCAGGTTGAACACTGAAGCTTTCTTT
TRBJ1-2	NA	NA	TRBV7-2	CASSLAFEQGRSYGYTF	TGTGCCAGCAGCTTAGCGTTCGAACAGGGACGATCCTATGGCTACACCTTC
TRBJ2-1	TRBD2	few	TRBV7-9	CASSPLTGGPSNEQFF	TGTGCCAGCAGCCCCCTTACGGGAGGGCCTTCCAATGAGCAGTTCTTC
TRBJ1-5	TRBD1	NA	TRBV28	CASSWDRGENQPQHF	TGTGCCAGCAGTTGGGACAGGGGCGAGAATCAGCCCCAGCATTTT
TRBJ2-7	TRBD1	once	TRBV6-1	CATTGAYEQYF	TGTGCCACCACAGGGGCCTACGAGCAGTACTTC
TRBJ1-4	TRBD1	NA	TRBV2	CASSLGQGGDEKLFF	TGTGCCAGCAGTCTCGGACAGGGAGGCGATGAAAAACTGTTTTTT
TRBJ2-2	NA	once	TRBV21-1	CASNTGTVNTGELFF	TGTGCCAGCAACACCGGGACGGTGAACACCGGGGAGCTGTTTTTT
TRBJ1-5	TRBD1	NA	TRBV4-1	CASSLRQGENQPQHF	TGCGCCAGCAGCCTACGACAGGGGGAGAATCAGCCCCAGCATTTT
TRBJ1-2	NA	NA	TRBV21-1	CASLTKSASIHGYTF	TGTGCCAGCTTAACCAAATCAGCCTCGATCCATGGCTACACCTTC
TRBJ1-5	NA	few	TRBV4-2	CASSQDMTDSNQPQHF	TGTGCCAGCAGCCAAGATATGACAGATAGCAATCAGCCCCAGCATTTT
TRBJ1-1	NA	NA	TRBV19	CASTLGHLNTEAFF	TGTGCCAGTACCCTGGGACACTTGAACACTGAAGCTTTCTTT
TRBJ2-1	NA	NA	TRBV29-1	CSVEDPQRSRAGAYNEQFF	TGCAGCGTTGAAGACCCCCAACGGTCCAGGGCGGGCGCCTACAATGAGCAGTTCTTC
TRBJ1-5	TRBD1	NA	TRBV7-8	CASSGDRGYSNQPQHF	TGTGCCAGCAGCGGGGACAGGGGATATAGCAATCAGCCCCAGCATTTT
TRBJ2-1	NA	NA	TRBV27	CASSFATEPYNEQFF	TGTGCCAGCAGTTTCGCGACAGAGCCCTACAATGAGCAGTTCTTC
TRBJ2-6	NA	NA	TRBV5-6	CASSLEGPSEFGANVLTF	TGTGCCAGCAGCCTTGAGGGGCCCTCTGAATTTGGGGCCAACGTCCTGACTTTC
TRBJ1-3	NA	NA	TRBV4-1	CASSQEGRSGNTIYF	TGCGCCAGCAGCCAAGAAGGCCGCTCTGGAAACACCATATATTTT
TRBJ2-1	TRBD2	NA	TRBV5-6	CASSFIAGGPDEQFF	TGTGCCAGCAGCTTCATAGCGGGAGGGCCGGATGAGCAGTTCTTC
TRBJ2-7	NA	NA	TRBV5-1	CASSPTGSGGVYEQYF	TGCGCCAGCAGCCCGACCGGTAGCGGCGGAGTCTACGAGCAGTACTTC
TRBJ2-3	NA	NA	TRBV14	CASSQEGLTDTQYF	TGTGCCAGCAGCCAAGAGGGATTGACAGATACGCAGTATTTT
TRBJ1-1	TRBD1	NA	TRBV19	CASTRQGLNTEAFF	TGTGCCAGTACCCGACAGGGCTTGAACACTGAAGCTTTCTTT
TRBJ2-7	NA	NA	TRBV11-2	CASSLDPRGAYEQYF	TGTGCCAGCAGCTTAGACCCTCGAGGGGCCTACGAGCAGTACTTC
TRBJ1-5	NA	NA	TRBV5-4	CASSLEGGQPQHF	TGTGCCAGCAGCTTGGAGGGGGGACAGCCCCAGCATTTT
TRBJ1-2	NA	NA	TRBV29-1	CSVENPGGGYTF	TGCAGCGTTGAAAACCCCGGCGGGGGCTACACCTTC